A single sample gave rise to the 28 T cell receptor beta chains below, sequenced in a study of shared clonotypes between healthy human individuals. The protocol was immunoSEQ multiplex PCR, while the TCRdb copy is restricted to in-frame clones and leaves out a portion. The repertoire includes approximately 530,000 clones, roughly 95% of them detected once, and about 0.06% sits in the top ten. Sequencing was carried out using naive CD4+ T cells sorted from blood. Documented subset: CD45RA+ positively selected. These receptors all come from a woman aged 25 to 39 in good health.

The rearrangement links TRBV28 to TRBJ2-7, with D perhaps TRBD2 (5 bases). The V end was cut by 6 bases, the J end by 0 bases, with 12 bases between. Germline assignment: CDR1 MDHEN and CDR2 SYDVKM. The CDR3 extends over 14 amino acids. CDR3 in DNA: TGTGCCAGCAGATCTAGCCTCAGCTCCTACGAGCAGTACTTC. It codes for CASRSSLSSYEQYF.

The rearrangement links TRBV4-1 to TRBJ2-7, with D possibly TRBD2 on 5 matching bases. The CDR3 runs to 15 residues. The V and J ends lost 1 base and 0 bases respectively, with 10 bases between them. Germline assignment: CDR1 MGHRA and CDR2 YSYEKL. CDR3 in DNA: TGCGCCAGCAGCCAAGCCGGACTCAGCTCCTACGAGCAGTACTTC. It encodes CASSQAGLSSYEQYF.

The chain joins TRBV4-1 to TRBJ2-7, with 7 bases matching TRBD2. Germline V CDR1 and CDR2: MGHRA, YSYEKL. The V segment lost 2 bases and the J segment 0 bases; nucleotides outside the gene matches: 4. This CDR3 has 15 amino acids. CDR3 residues: CASSQRGGNSYEQYF. The CDR3 region has the DNA TGCGCCAGCAGCCAAAGGGGAGGGAACTCCTACGAGCAGTACTTC.

The chain has TRBV6-6 and TRBJ1-6; possibly TRBD1 for D (6 bases). Per the germline V gene, CDR1 is MNHNY and CDR2 is SVGAGI (reference sequence). CDR3 length equals 15 residues. Trimming took off 6 bases at V and 6 bases at J, with 15 bases between the two ends. CDR3 protein: CASSPGHPLNSPLHF. The CDR3 nucleotides are TGTGCCAGCAGCCCGGGACACCCTCTTAATTCACCCCTCCACTTT.

This rearrangement joins TRBV6-6 to TRBJ1-4; 10 bases are a match to TRBD1. J was trimmed by 6 bases and V by 2 bases; bases with no gene match: 6. CDR1 is MNHNY, CDR2 SVGAGI, per germline (reference sequence). This CDR3 is built from 16 residues. CDR3 in amino acids: CASSYQTGGPDEKLFF. The CDR3 nucleotides read TGTGCCAGCAGTTACCAGACAGGGGGCCCGGATGAAAAACTGTTTTTT.

This clone occurred once. The gene calls are TRBV9 and TRBJ2-1, with TRBD2 matching over 9 bases. CDR1 SGDLS and CDR2 YYNGEE come from the germline V gene. V was pared by 3 bases and J by 1 base, with 14 bases of the junction left unmatched. The CDR3 consists of 19 residues. CDR3 sequence reads: CASSAQAGGLLASYNEQFF. The CDR3 bases are TGTGCCAGCAGCGCCCAAGCGGGAGGTCTCCTAGCTTCCTACAATGAGCAGTTCTTC.

The rearrangement uses TRBV6-5 and TRBJ1-2, with TRBD1 identical over 9 bases. V was clipped by 6 bases and J by 4 bases; unmatched bases: 0. Germline V lookup: CDR1 MNHEY, CDR2 SVGAGI. The CDR3 contains 12 residues. The CDR3 protein is CASRTGGYGYTF. The CDR3 coding sequence is TGTGCCAGCAGGACAGGGGGCTATGGCTACACCTTC.

The chain combines TRBV19 with TRBJ2-2; TRBD1 aligns across 11 bases. The V gene's germline CDR1 is LNHDA and CDR2 SQIVND (reference sequence). The J segment lost 6 bases and the V segment lost 5 bases, leaving 2 bases of the junction unmatched. The CDR3 contains 14 residues. The CDR3 here is CASSLGQGAGELFF. The CDR3 DNA reads TGTGCCAGTAGTTTGGGACAGGGGGCCGGGGAGCTGTTTTTT.

V gene TRBV28 combines with J gene TRBJ1-1, with D tentatively TRBD1 (6 bases). The CDR3 is made up of 14 amino acids. Per the germline V gene, CDR1 is MDHEN and CDR2 is SYDVKM. The V gene lost 7 bases and the J gene lost 2 bases, with 14 bases spanning the gap. The CDR3 nucleotides read TGTGCCAGCATGAGGGGGGATACAAACACTGAAGCTTTCTTT. Translated: CASMRGDTNTEAFF.

With respect to this clone: This sample also contains other DNA sequences that code for the same CDR3. This chain uses TRBV5-1 with TRBJ2-1; D tentatively reads TRBD1 or TRBD2 (6 bases each). Germline values: CDR1 SGHRS, CDR2 YFSETQ. This CDR3 region has 15 residues. The ends were cut back, 0 bases at V and 2 bases at J, with 9 bases in the middle. As DNA, the CDR3 is TGCGCCAGCAGCTTGGACGGGGGCACCTACAATGAGCAGTTCTTC. Amino acids: CASSLDGGTYNEQFF.

The CDR3 coding sequence is TGCAGCACGGCCTCCGGGGGGGGAGGAGAGACCCAGTACTTC. Translation gives CSTASGGGGETQYF. The chain uses TRBV29-1 and TRBJ2-5; 8 bases are shared with TRBD2. The CDR3 loop spans 14 amino acids. Trimming cost V 8 bases and J 4 bases; bases outside gene matches: 12. Germline V CDR1 and CDR2: SQVTM, ANQGSEA.

This clone was seen once. V is TRBV1 and J is TRBJ2-1; TRBD2, the table's D call, lacks a check against the DNA. TRBV1 is recorded as a pseudogene. This CDR3 comprises 12 residues. The CDR3 DNA reads TGCACCAGCAGCGGGACTACCGTTTATCAGTTCTTC. Residues: CTSSGTTVYQFF.

The rearrangement joins TRBV18 to TRBJ2-7; 10 bases match TRBD1. CDR1 and CDR2 (germline): KGHSH, LQKENI. CDR3 length equals 15 residues. Trimming took 3 bases from V and 0 from J; bases not matched to a gene: 2. This CDR3 is CASSPGQGSSYEQYF. CDR3 bases: TGTGCCAGCTCACCGGGACAGGGGAGCTCCTACGAGCAGTACTTC.

The gene calls are TRBV5-1 and TRBJ1-4; TRBD1 matches 8 bases. Trimming took 2 bases from V and 2 from J; bases not matched to a gene: 29. Germline V gene sequence: CDR1 SGHRS, CDR2 YFSETQ. CDR3 length: 24 residues. CDR3 residues: CASSLSSIIAPGIRGRRTNEKLFF. Here the CDR3 DNA reads TGCGCCAGCAGCTTATCGAGTATCATCGCTCCGGGAATCAGGGGGCGACGGACTAATGAAAAACTGTTTTTT.

V usage is TRBV18 and J usage is TRBJ2-7; 13 bases are shared with TRBD2. The trim removed 3 bases at V and 5 bases at J, leaving 7 bases unmatched. CDR1 is KGHSH, CDR2 LQKENI, per germline. This CDR3 is 16 amino acids long. CDR3 residues: CASSPRTSGSLDEQYF. CDR3 sequence (DNA): TGTGCCAGCTCACCGAGGACTAGCGGGAGCCTCGACGAGCAGTACTTC.

The genes are TRBV15 and TRBJ2-7; 10 nucleotides line up with TRBD1. Per the germline V gene, CDR1 is LNHNV and CDR2 is YYDKDF (reference sequence). Trimming removed 0 bases from V and 2 bases from J; junction bases left unmatched: 4. The CDR3 has 16 amino acids. CDR3: CATSRDLGTGAYEQYF. The CDR3 region has the DNA TGTGCCACCAGCAGAGATCTAGGGACAGGGGCCTACGAGCAGTACTTC.

The chain joins TRBV19 to TRBJ2-2; no clear D. CDR3 length: 14 residues. Germline CDR1 is LNHDA and CDR2 is SQIVND (reference sequence). Trimming removed 5 bases at V and 0 bases at J, with 7 bases between. The CDR3 reads CASSRPPNTGELFF. Here the CDR3 DNA reads TGTGCCAGTAGTCGACCCCCGAACACCGGGGAGCTGTTTTTT.

A note on this clone: Other DNA variants within this sample encode the same CDR3. The chain joins TRBV10-3 to TRBJ2-7, with D unresolved. This CDR3 has 12 amino acids. The germline gives CDR1 ENHRY, CDR2 SYGVKD. V was cut by 1 base and J by 6 bases, with 7 bases left in between. CDR3 DNA: TGTGCCATCAGTGAGTTAACGAGCGAGCAGTACTTC. Its translation is CAISELTSEQYF.

This chain uses TRBV9 with TRBJ1-5; 11 bases align to TRBD1. This CDR3 has 17 residues. The germline gives CDR1 SGDLS, CDR2 YYNGEE. V lost 0 bases and J lost 8; bases outside the gene matches: 10. The CDR3 protein is CASSVGVQDRGREPQHF. The CDR3 DNA reads as TGTGCCAGCAGCGTAGGGGTTCAGGACAGGGGGCGAGAGCCCCAGCATTTT.

The chain joins TRBV7-9 to TRBJ1-2; possible D gene TRBD1, 5 bases. The germline V gene encodes CDR1 SEHNR and CDR2 FQNEAQ (reference sequence). Trimming removed 8 bases at V and 2 bases at J, with 9 bases between. This CDR3 contains 12 residues. Here the CDR3 DNA reads TGTGCCAGCCAACGACAGAACTATGGCTACACCTTC. Translation: CASQRQNYGYTF.

V is TRBV29-1 and J is TRBJ1-2; 7 nucleotides align to TRBD1. The CDR3 is made up of 15 amino acids. After removal of 3 bases from V and 3 bases from J, the junction contained 10 bases not matched to a gene. The germline CDR1 and CDR2 sequences are SQVTM and ANQGSEA. This CDR3 is CSVETGDSFYYGYTF. In nucleotides, the CDR3 is TGCAGCGTTGAGACCGGGGACAGTTTTTACTATGGCTACACCTTC.

Turning to this clone: The junction differs from germline at one of its ends, possibly a read error. The chain links TRBV6-6 to TRBJ2-7, with TRBD2 matching 9 bases. The CDR3 totals 14 residues. Germline assignment: CDR1 MNHNY and CDR2 SVGAGI (reference sequence). The CDR3 loop is CASGYLAGNYEQYF. The CDR3 DNA reads TGTGCCAGCGGTTACCTAGCGGGAAACTACGAGCAGTACTTC.

This chain uses TRBV2 with TRBJ1-4; 8 bases match TRBD1. Germline V CDR1 and CDR2: SNHLY, FYNNEI. The V and J ends lost 6 bases and 3 bases, in that order; junction bases with no gene match: 6. This CDR3 spans 15 amino acids. The CDR3 loop reads CASRDRDLANEKLFF. In DNA, the CDR3 is TGTGCCAGCAGGGACAGGGATTTGGCTAATGAAAAACTGTTTTTT.

The rearrangement links TRBV9 to TRBJ2-5, with D perhaps being TRBD1 or TRBD2 (5 bases each). Per the germline V gene, CDR1 is SGDLS and CDR2 is YYNGEE. The CDR3 runs to 15 residues. Trimming removed 4 bases from V and 4 bases from J, with 17 bases in between. CDR3 loop: CASSSTPGTAETQYF. The DNA of the CDR3 is TGTGCCAGCAGCTCAACGCCCGGGACCGCAGAGACCCAGTACTTC.

The chain recombines TRBV11-2 with TRBJ1-2; a possible D gene is TRBD1 (6 bases). Germline CDR1 and CDR2: SGHAT and FQNNGV. The V and J ends lost 5 bases and 10 bases respectively, with 17 bases between them. The CDR3 extends over 13 amino acids. CDR3 DNA: TGTGCCAGCAGCACCCAAAGGGACACCTACTACACCTTC. This encodes CASSTQRDTYYTF.

The chain employs TRBV5-1 and TRBJ1-1, with a possible D match to TRBD1 (6 bases). Trimming left V 6 bases short and J 0 bases short, with 9 bases between. The germline V gene has CDR1 SGHRS and CDR2 YFSETQ. The CDR3 length is 13 residues. CDR3 loop: CASKTGLNTEAFF. CDR3 DNA: TGCGCCAGCAAGACAGGCTTGAACACTGAAGCTTTCTTT. Full variable domain (remainder filled in from reference TRBV5-1 and TRBJ1-1): KAGVTQTPRYLIKTRGQQVTLSCSPISGHRSVSWYQQTPGQGLQFLFEYFSETQRNKGNFPGRFSGRQFSNSRSEMNVSTLELGDSALYLCASKTGLNTEAFFGQGTRLTVV.

This chain connects TRBV11-3 to TRBJ2-7; TRBD2 agrees at 11 bases. V shed 5 bases, J shed 0 bases, and the junction held 18 bases outside the gene matches. This CDR3 is built from 20 residues. Germline assignment: CDR1 SGHNT and CDR2 YENEEA. Here the CDR3 reads CASSQRGRSGTSGNSYEQYF. DNA for the CDR3: TGTGCCAGCAGCCAAAGGGGGCGGTCTGGGACTAGCGGAAACTCCTACGAGCAGTACTTC.

CDR3 in amino acids: CASSQVPGGSYEQYF. CDR3 DNA: TGTGCCAGCAGCCAAGTGCCGGGAGGGTCCTACGAGCAGTACTTC. This chain uses TRBV14 with TRBJ2-7; 8 bases are a match to TRBD2. CDR3 length: 15 residues. Germline lookup yields CDR1 SGHDN and CDR2 FVKESK. Germline trimming cut 1 base from V and 1 base from J; bases unmatched to any gene: 3.